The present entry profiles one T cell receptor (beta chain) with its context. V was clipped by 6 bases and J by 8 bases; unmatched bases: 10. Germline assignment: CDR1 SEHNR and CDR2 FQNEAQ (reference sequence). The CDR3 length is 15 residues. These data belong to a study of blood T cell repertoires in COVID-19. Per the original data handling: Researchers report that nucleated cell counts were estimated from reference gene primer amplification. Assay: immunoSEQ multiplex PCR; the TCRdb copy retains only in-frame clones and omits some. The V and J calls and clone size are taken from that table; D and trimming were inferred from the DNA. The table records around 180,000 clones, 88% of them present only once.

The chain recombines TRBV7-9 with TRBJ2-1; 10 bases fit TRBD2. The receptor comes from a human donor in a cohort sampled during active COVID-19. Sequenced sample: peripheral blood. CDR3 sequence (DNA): TGTGCCAGCAGGGCTAGCGGGGGTGGAATCGATGAGCAGTTCTTC. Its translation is CASRASGGGIDEQFF.